This TCR beta chain was recorded in a study of blood T cell repertoires in COVID-19. TCRdb's copy holds only in-frame clones and misses some; the assay was immunoSEQ multiplex PCR. The table records over 75,000 clones, approximately 86% of them present only once. The germline gives CDR1 SGHTA, CDR2 FQGNSA. The CDR3 covers 15 residues. Trimming left V 5 bases short and J 2 bases short, with 13 bases between. This chain connects TRBV7-2 to TRBJ2-1; D is perhaps TRBD2 (6 bases). Sequencing was performed on peripheral blood. This receptor was taken from a man in his forties or fifties with COVID-19, enrolled during active disease. The CDR3 region has the DNA TGTGCCAGCAGCCCCCGACTAGGCCCCTACAATGAGCAGTTCTTC. Amino acids: CASSPRLGPYNEQFF.